Following are 18 T cell receptor beta chains from one sample sequenced in a study of blood T cell repertoires in COVID-19 (dated by TCRdb to 2018 to 2021). Libraries were built with the immunoSEQ multiplex PCR assay. In TCRdb, the immuneACCESS table is reduced to in-frame sequences with V and J assigned. These tables do not hold every clone; where another copy was compared, an unresolved V gene accounts for under half, and the others remain unexplained. The sample table shows around 310,000 clones, and 89% are seen once. The ten largest account for around a tenth of the sample. Sequencing used PBMCs or T cells enriched from blood (not recorded which). The source is a middle-aged woman who had recovered from COVID-19.

V gene TRBV2 combines with J gene TRBJ2-1; 7 nucleotides agree with TRBD2. The CDR3 is 14 amino acids. Trimming at V came to 6 bases and at J to 4 bases, leaving 6 bases not matched to a gene. The germline CDR1 and CDR2 sequences are SNHLY and FYNNEI. The CDR3 DNA sequence: TGTGCCAGCAGACTAGCGCCTTCTTACAATGAGCAGTTCTTC. Translation: CASRLAPSYNEQFF.

V is TRBV13 and J is TRBJ1-4, with TRBD1 matching 7 bases. There are 17 residues in the CDR3. J was trimmed by 4 bases and V by 5 bases; bases with no gene match: 13. Germline V lookup: CDR1 PRHDT, CDR2 FYEKMQ (reference sequence). DNA of the CDR3: TGTGCCAGCAGCAGTCGACAGGGTCGAGTAGGTAATGAAAAACTGTTTTTT. Its translation is CASSSRQGRVGNEKLFF.

The genes are TRBV5-5 and TRBJ2-1; weak D call: TRBD2 (6 bases). Germline values: CDR1 SGHKS, CDR2 YYEKEE (reference sequence). The CDR3 length is 14 residues. V was cut by 3 bases and J by 1 base, with 8 bases left in between. Here the CDR3 DNA reads TGTGCCAGCAGCTCGGGACTTTCCTACAATGAGCAGTTCTTC. It yields the protein CASSSGLSYNEQFF.

This clone was seen only a few times. The chain employs TRBV5-5 and TRBJ2-7; D is perhaps TRBD2 (6 bases). Germline V gene sequence: CDR1 SGHKS, CDR2 YYEKEE (reference sequence). V lost 6 bases and J lost 5, with 21 bases in between. This CDR3 region has 15 residues. CDR3 nucleotides: TGTGCCAGCACCTCCCAGTCCCTCCCGGGGGACGAGCAGTACTTC. It encodes CASTSQSLPGDEQYF.

The chain uses TRBV18 and TRBJ1-6; D gene unclear. This CDR3 region has 13 residues. V lost 3 bases to trimming and J lost 7 bases, with 7 bases between them. CDR1 and CDR2 (germline): KGHSH, LQKENI. DNA of the CDR3: TGTGCCAGCTCACCGGTCAGAAATTCACCCCTCCACTTT. Amino acid sequence: CASSPVRNSPLHF.

The chain links TRBV5-4 to TRBJ2-5; 9 nucleotides match TRBD1. The length of the CDR3 is 16 residues. With V trimmed by 4 bases and J by 5 bases, 12 bases remained unmatched. CDR1 and CDR2 (germline): SGHNT, YYREEE (reference sequence). Written as DNA, the CDR3 is TGTGCCAGCAGCCCAGAACTAACAGACAGGGGGGAGACCCAGTACTTC. Translation gives CASSPELTDRGETQYF.

The chain couples TRBV6-5 to TRBJ2-1; D may be TRBD1 (6 bases). V lost 6 bases to trimming and J lost 6 bases, with 12 bases between them. This CDR3 has 13 residues. CDR1 and CDR2 (germline): MNHEY, SVGAGI. The DNA for the CDR3 is TGTGCCAGCAGGCTGGACAGTTCCAATGAGCAGTTCTTC. Its protein is CASRLDSSNEQFF.

This rearrangement joins TRBV19 to TRBJ2-5; 7 bases are shared with TRBD2. Looked up from germline, CDR1 is LNHDA and CDR2 is SQIVND (reference sequence). V lost 6 bases, J lost 7 bases, and 17 bases stayed unmatched. The CDR3 covers 16 residues. CDR3 region: CASSPGFRSSGGTQYF. CDR3 in DNA: TGTGCCAGTAGCCCGGGATTTAGGTCTAGCGGCGGGACCCAGTACTTC.

V gene TRBV28 combines with J gene TRBJ2-7, with TRBD1 identical over 10 bases. V dropped 4 bases and J dropped 6; count of bases not matched to a gene: 9. Germline V gene sequence: CDR1 MDHEN, CDR2 SYDVKM. The CDR3 is 15 residues long. The CDR3, as DNA: TGTGCCAGCAGTTCGACAGGGGGCTCGTCGGGCGAGCAGTACTTC. Its translation is CASSSTGGSSGEQYF. The entire variable domain, with the rest obtained from reference TRBV28 and TRBJ2-7, is as follows: DVKVTQSSRYLVKRTGEKVFLECVQDMDHENMFWYRQDPGLGLRLIYFSYDVKMKEKGDIPEGYSVSREKKERFSLILESASTNQTSMYLCASSSTGGSSGEQYFGPGTRLTVT.

The chain uses TRBV19 and TRBJ2-1, with TRBD2 as a possible D gene (5 bases). V was pared by 10 bases and J by 4 bases, with 11 bases between. CDR1 and CDR2 (germline): LNHDA, SQIVND (reference sequence). The CDR3 runs to 12 residues. The CDR3 coding sequence is TGTGCCACTCGGACTGGGTACAATGAGCAGTTCTTC. It encodes CATRTGYNEQFF.

This rearrangement joins TRBV10-3 to TRBJ2-7, with 7 bases that match TRBD1. The germline CDR1 and CDR2 sequences are ENHRY and SYGVKD. The V segment lost 6 bases and the J segment 2 bases; nucleotides outside the gene matches: 10. CDR3 length: 15 amino acids. CDR3 in DNA: TGTGCCATCAGCCCGGACAGGTCGAGAACCTACGAGCAGTACTTC. Encoded protein: CAISPDRSRTYEQYF.

This chain uses TRBV19 with TRBJ2-1; TRBD2 matches at 10 bases. Germline V lookup: CDR1 LNHDA, CDR2 SQIVND (reference sequence). Trimming cost V 2 bases and J 3 bases; bases outside gene matches: 4. The CDR3 consists of 16 residues. The CDR3, as DNA: TGTGCCAGTAGTATACCTCGGACTAGCGGCTACAATGAGCAGTTCTTC. Its protein is CASSIPRTSGYNEQFF.

This clone has more than one count but fewer than ten. This chain connects TRBV29-1 to TRBJ2-7, with D possibly TRBD2 on 5 matching bases. Trimming shortened V by 8 bases and J by 5 bases, and 22 bases separated the two germline ends. The CDR3 length is 14 residues. Germline V gives CDR1 SQVTM, CDR2 ANQGSEA. CDR3 DNA sequence: TGCAGCCCCAGTCGGGGATCCTCTATGAACGAGCAGTACTTC. Translated: CSPSRGSSMNEQYF.

The V gene is TRBV7-8, the J gene TRBJ1-6; D remains ambiguous. The CDR3 covers 13 residues. Trimming left V 1 base short and J 10 bases short, with 8 bases between. From germline, CDR1 is SGHVS and CDR2 FQNEAQ. For the CDR3, the DNA is TGTGCCAGCAGCTTAGACGAGTTATCACCCCTCCACTTT. This sequence encodes CASSLDELSPLHF.

This chain uses TRBV7-3 with TRBJ1-5; D is perhaps TRBD1 (6 bases). Germline V gives CDR1 SGHTA, CDR2 FQGTGA. The CDR3 totals 13 residues. The ends were cut back, 1 base at V and 13 bases at J, with 14 bases in the middle. CDR3 sequence (DNA): TGTGCCAGCAGCTTAAACCCGACAGGTACACAGCATTTT. It is translated as CASSLNPTGTQHF.

This clone has just one count. In DNA form, the CDR3 reads TGTGCCAGCAGTTTCTCCCTCGACAGGGCATCCTACGAGCAGTACTTC. Translated: CASSFSLDRASYEQYF. The chain links TRBV6-5 to TRBJ2-7; 7 bases are a match to TRBD1. Germline CDR1 is MNHEY and CDR2 is SVGAGI. The CDR3 spans 16 residues. The V segment lost 4 bases and the J segment 1 base; nucleotides outside the gene matches: 10.

The rearrangement uses TRBV7-6 and TRBJ1-3; D gene unclear. This CDR3 contains 13 residues. The V end was cut by 8 bases, the J end by 0 bases, with 8 bases between. Germline-derived CDR1 and CDR2 are SGHVS and FNYEAQ. The CDR3 loop reads CASGIDSGNTIYF. DNA of the CDR3: TGTGCCAGCGGCATCGACTCTGGAAACACCATATATTTT.

This clone was recorded a few times. This chain uses TRBV9 with TRBJ2-7; D perhaps matches TRBD1 (5 bases). CDR1 and CDR2 (germline): SGDLS, YYNGEE. CDR3 size: 14 residues. The ends were cut back, 0 bases at V and 7 bases at J, with 14 bases in the middle. The CDR3 nucleotides read TGTGCCAGCAGCGTAGAGTCGGTAGGGGAAGAGCAGTACTTC. It specifies CASSVESVGEEQYF.